The 26 T cell receptor beta chains reported below all come from one sample, sequenced in a study of tumor-infiltrating lymphocytes in localized non-small cell lung cancer. Profiling relied on immunoSEQ multiplex PCR, and the TCRdb table lists in-frame clones only, not all of them. The sample yields some 29,000 clones, 75% to 90% seen once. The sequenced sample consisted of lung tumor tissue. Receptors originate from a human donor with non-small cell lung cancer.

This sequence joins TRBV7-2 and TRBJ1-2; D gene unclear. CDR1 and CDR2 (germline): SGHTA, FQGNSA. Trimming took off 2 bases at V and 6 bases at J, with 4 bases between the two ends. The CDR3 consists of 11 residues. This chain's CDR3 is CASSLWDGYTF. CDR3 DNA sequence: TGTGCCAGCAGCTTATGGGATGGCTACACCTTC. The complete variable domain, with remaining parts taken from reference TRBV7-2 and TRBJ1-2, reads GAGVSQSPSNKVTEKGKDVELRCDPISGHTALYWYRQSLGQGLEFLIYFQGNSAPDKSGLPSDRFSAERTGGSVSTLTIQRTQQEDSAVYLCASSLWDGYTFGSGTRLTVV.

The chain carries TRBV4-2 and TRBJ1-6, with TRBD1 as a possible D gene (5 bases). The germline V gene encodes CDR1 LGHNA and CDR2 YNFKEQ. The length of the CDR3 is 18 residues. V was shortened by 3 bases and J by 6 bases, with 21 bases between the two germline ends. CDR3 nucleotides: TGTGCCAGCAGCCATCCGCTAGCGGGGGGGAGGTTTAATTCACCCCTCCACTTT. Its translation is CASSHPLAGGRFNSPLHF.

This clone was observed a few times. The chain couples TRBV6-6 to TRBJ1-5, with D perhaps matching TRBD1 (6 bases). V dropped 5 bases and J dropped 0 bases, with 11 bases sitting between them. Germline V CDR1 and CDR2: MNHNY, SVGAGI (reference sequence). The CDR3 is 15 amino acids. CDR3 sequence (DNA): TGTGCCAGCAGTCCCGGACAGAATAGCAATCAGCCCCAGCATTTT. Residues: CASSPGQNSNQPQHF.

This sequence joins TRBV28 and TRBJ1-4; D unclear. CDR1 is MDHEN and CDR2 is SYDVKM in the germline V gene. This CDR3 contains 15 residues. Trimming cost V 7 bases and J 0 bases, with 12 bases left between them. The CDR3: CASTLFGATNEKLFF. CDR3 in DNA: TGTGCCAGCACATTGTTCGGTGCAACTAATGAAAAACTGTTTTTT.

The table lists this clone with a few counts. V and J are TRBV19 and TRBJ1-2; D gene uncertain. This CDR3 has 15 residues. Germline V gene sequence: CDR1 LNHDA, CDR2 SQIVND (reference sequence). V was trimmed by 3 bases and J by 3 bases, leaving 14 bases between them. As DNA, the CDR3 is TGTGCCAGTAGTATGGTCGCTGGCGGATACTATGGCTACACCTTC. This gives the protein CASSMVAGGYYGYTF.

The chain has TRBV6-5 and TRBJ2-1; tentatively, D is TRBD1 (5 bases). There are 13 residues in the CDR3. Per the germline V gene, CDR1 is MNHEY and CDR2 is SVGAGI. Trimming removed 1 base at V and 7 bases at J, with 8 bases between. CDR3 region: CASSYWQGNEQFF. For the CDR3, the DNA is TGTGCCAGCAGTTACTGGCAGGGTAATGAGCAGTTCTTC.

The genes are TRBV29-1 and TRBJ2-4; no clear D. The germline V and J ends were trimmed by 1 base and 5 bases, with 15 bases remaining between them. The germline V gene has CDR1 SQVTM and CDR2 ANQGSEA. The CDR3 consists of 15 residues. The CDR3 DNA follows: TGCAGCGTTGAAGGGTTTTACCCCTCCCAAAACATTCAGTACTTC. This encodes CSVEGFYPSQNIQYF.

This clone was seen once. The V gene is TRBV6-7, the J gene TRBJ1-5; D is unresolved. TRBV6-7 is an open reading frame, and its role is uncertain. V was cut by 3 bases and J by 0 bases, with 9 bases left in between. CDR3 length equals 15 residues. The CDR3 reads CASSYWWYSNQPQHF. CDR3 nucleotides: TGTGCCAGCAGTTATTGGTGGTATAGCAATCAGCCCCAGCATTTT.

CDR3 amino acids: CASRDPGQGNEKLFF. The CDR3 DNA is TGTGCCAGCAGGGACCCGGGACAGGGAAATGAAAAACTGTTTTTT. This chain connects TRBV6-6 to TRBJ1-4; 9 positions match TRBD1. Germline V lookup: CDR1 MNHNY, CDR2 SVGAGI (reference sequence). The junction had 7 bases not matched to a gene; V was cut back by 6 bases and J by 5 bases. The CDR3 runs 15 residues.

The chain has TRBV6-5 and TRBJ1-3; no clear D. The V gene lost 2 bases and the J gene lost 4 bases, with 0 bases spanning the gap. This CDR3 is 11 amino acids long. Looked up from germline, CDR1 is MNHEY and CDR2 is SVGAGI. The CDR3 here is CASSYGNTIYF. The CDR3, as DNA: TGTGCCAGCAGTTACGGAAACACCATATATTTT.

This rearrangement joins TRBV6-6 to TRBJ2-7; possibly TRBD1 for D (6 bases). The CDR3 has 16 amino acids. Germline V gene lookup returns CDR1 MNHNY and CDR2 SVGAGI (reference sequence). The germline V and J ends were trimmed by 1 base and 2 bases, with 15 bases remaining between them. CDR3 in amino acids: CASSYLLDRPPYEQYF. In nucleotides, the CDR3 is TGTGCCAGCAGTTACTTACTTGACAGGCCCCCCTACGAGCAGTACTTC.

The rearrangement joins TRBV30 to TRBJ1-5, with 9 bases aligning to TRBD1. Germline CDR1 GTSNPN, CDR2 SVGIG (reference sequence). J gave up 6 bases and V 3 bases, and 6 bases lay outside the gene matches. CDR3 length equals 14 residues. CDR3 sequence reads: CAWRPTGGSQPQHF. DNA of the CDR3: TGTGCCTGGAGGCCTACAGGGGGCAGTCAGCCCCAGCATTTT.

The chain couples TRBV7-9 to TRBJ1-1; D ambiguous. Trimming removed 5 bases at V and 11 bases at J, with 12 bases between. Germline V gene data show CDR1 as SEHNR and CDR2 as FQNEAQ (reference sequence). The CDR3 runs 11 residues. The CDR3 region is CASSPQDTAFF. The DNA of the CDR3 is TGTGCCAGCAGCCCTCAGGATACGGCTTTCTTT.

V and J are TRBV29-1 and TRBJ2-2; 7 nucleotides match TRBD2. Germline V gives CDR1 SQVTM, CDR2 ANQGSEA. The length of the CDR3 is 14 residues. V shed 3 bases and J 3 bases; nucleotides not matched to a gene: 4. CDR3 region: CSVEKLADTGELFF. The CDR3 bases are TGCAGCGTTGAGAAGCTAGCGGACACCGGGGAGCTGTTTTTT.

The chain carries TRBV29-1 and TRBJ1-2; a possible D gene is TRBD1 (5 bases). From germline, CDR1 is SQVTM and CDR2 ANQGSEA. V lost 0 bases to trimming and J lost 8 bases, with 19 bases between them. This CDR3 is 15 amino acids long. CDR3 protein: CSVEDLRGEPRGYTF. CDR3 bases: TGCAGCGTTGAAGATTTGCGGGGGGAGCCGAGGGGCTACACCTTC.

This clone was detected only a few times. V is TRBV2 and J is TRBJ2-1; D possibly corresponds to TRBD2 (6 bases). CDR1 is SNHLY, CDR2 FYNNEI, per germline. This CDR3 has 14 amino acids. V gave up 4 bases and J gave up 4 bases, with 11 bases separating them. CDR3 coding DNA: TGTGCCAGCAGTGGGATGAGCGGGTACAATGAGCAGTTCTTC. Its protein is CASSGMSGYNEQFF.

The CDR3 sequence: CASSLAAAGGETQYF. CDR3 coding DNA: TGCGCCAGCAGCTTGGCAGCAGCAGGGGGGGAGACCCAGTACTTC. The chain recombines TRBV5-1 with TRBJ2-5; perhaps TRBD1 as D (7 bases). V lost 0 bases and J lost 5, with 14 bases in between. CDR3 length: 15 amino acids. Germline CDR1 and CDR2: SGHRS and YFSETQ.

The CDR3 is CASSYSIQGWSPLHF. CDR3 in DNA: TGTGCCAGCAGTTACTCGATCCAGGGGTGGTCACCCCTCCACTTT. The chain couples TRBV6-5 to TRBJ1-6; possibly TRBD1 for D (6 bases). This CDR3 comprises 15 residues. Germline assignment: CDR1 MNHEY and CDR2 SVGAGI. V lost 0 bases and J 10 bases, leaving 13 bases between the germline ends.

The V and J genes are TRBV19 and TRBJ1-5; D call uncertain. Germline loops: CDR1 LNHDA, CDR2 SQIVND (reference sequence). CDR3 length: 15 amino acids. V shed 1 base and J shed 2 bases, with 9 bases lying between them. CDR3 residues: CASSIGSPGNQPQHF. In DNA, the CDR3 is TGTGCCAGTAGTATAGGTTCGCCTGGCAATCAGCCCCAGCATTTT.

The V and J genes are TRBV4-2 and TRBJ1-3; D is unresolved. V was clipped by 0 bases and J by 0 bases, with 6 bases between them. Germline V gene lookup returns CDR1 LGHNA and CDR2 YNFKEQ. The CDR3 totals 15 residues. CDR3 sequence: CASSQDRLSGNTIYF. Written as DNA, the CDR3 is TGTGCCAGCAGCCAAGATAGACTCTCTGGAAACACCATATATTTT.

The chain is built from TRBV5-1 and TRBJ1-4, with 7 bases fitting TRBD1. The V gene's germline CDR1 is SGHRS and CDR2 YFSETQ. J lost 3 bases, V lost 2 bases, and 4 bases had no gene match. The CDR3 is made up of 15 amino acids. The CDR3 is CASSLVTGANEKLFF. The DNA of the CDR3 is TGCGCCAGCAGCTTAGTCACAGGGGCTAATGAAAAACTGTTTTTT.

In this sample, this clone turned up once. This CDR3 is CASSSSLGQVPYEQYF. The CDR3 DNA reads as TGTGCCAGCAGCTCGAGCCTGGGACAGGTCCCCTACGAGCAGTACTTC. The gene calls are TRBV5-4 and TRBJ2-7; 8 nucleotides line up with TRBD1. In germline, CDR1 is SGHNT, CDR2 YYREEE (reference sequence). Trimming cost V 3 bases and J 2 bases; bases outside gene matches: 10. The CDR3 length is 16 residues.

V gene TRBV19 combines with J gene TRBJ2-2; D remains unclear. Deletions cut 3 bases from V and 5 bases from J, with 4 bases between. The CDR3 spans 12 residues. Germline CDR1 is LNHDA and CDR2 is SQIVND (reference sequence). The CDR3 DNA follows: TGTGCCAGTAGTATTTCTACCGGGGAGCTGTTTTTT. It yields the protein CASSISTGELFF. Drawing the rest from reference TRBV19 and TRBJ2-2, the complete variable domain is DGGITQSPKYLFRKEGQNVTLSCEQNLNHDAMYWYRQDPGQGLRLIYYSQIVNDFQKGDIAEGYSVSREKKESFPLTVTSAQKNPTAFYLCASSISTGELFFGEGSRLTVL.

Regarding this clone: At one of its ends the junction is not consistent with the germline gene, which may arise from a read error. The chain uses TRBV7-7 and TRBJ2-5; D gene uncertain. The CDR3 spans 14 residues. From germline, CDR1 is SSHAT and CDR2 FNYEAQ (reference sequence). Here the CDR3 reads CASSLGGAQETQYF. The CDR3 nucleotides are TGTGCTAGCAGCTTAGGCGGAGCCCAAGAGACCCAGTACTTC.

V usage is TRBV5-1 and J usage is TRBJ1-1; TRBD1 agrees at 8 bases. This CDR3 has 14 amino acids. Germline V gene lookup returns CDR1 SGHRS and CDR2 YFSETQ. J gave up 3 bases and V 3 bases, and 4 bases lay outside the gene matches. CDR3 region: CASSSAGGYTEAFF. The CDR3 DNA sequence: TGCGCCAGCAGCTCCGCAGGGGGCTACACTGAAGCTTTCTTT.

The chain links TRBV9 to TRBJ2-1; D remains unclear. Germline V gives CDR1 SGDLS, CDR2 YYNGEE. V was trimmed by 6 bases and J by 5 bases, leaving 15 bases between them. The CDR3 covers 14 residues. This CDR3 reads CASTPGDEDNEQFF. CDR3 coding DNA: TGTGCCAGCACTCCTGGCGACGAGGACAATGAGCAGTTCTTC. The full variable domain, rest sourced from reference TRBV9 and TRBJ2-1, is DSGVTQTPKHLITATGQRVTLRCSPRSGDLSVYWYQQSLDQGLQFLIQYYNGEERAKGNILERFSAQQFPDLHSELNLSSLELGDSALYFCASTPGDEDNEQFFGPGTRLTVL.